The next 29 T cell receptor beta chains were all read from a single sample in a study of CD8+CD57+ T cells in acquired aplastic anemia (dated 2018 in TCRdb). The patients picked for sequencing were ones in whom flow cytometry had shown an expansion of CD8+CD57+ cells. For sequencing, an Illumina HiSeq 2000 was employed. Genomic DNA served as template for TCR beta VDJ combination and CDR3 sequence profiling. TCRdb's own reprocessing of the public reads used fastp at Q25 and MiXCR and kept productive beta chains. Every entry covers one CDR3 protein and lists the most common genes and DNA from its rows. This sample comprises about 240,000 distinct CDR3 sequences, 40% to 50% of them detected only once. Clones ranked in the top ten supply about 7.8% of the sample. Sequencing was done on a sample of sorted CD4+, CD8+, or CD8+CD57+ T cells (not recorded which) from PBMCs. Source of these receptors: a human donor with aplastic anemia.

Regarding this clonotype: This clone may be a read error of a much larger clone one base away. The rearrangement joins TRBV24-1 to TRBJ2-7, with 7 bases lining up with TRBD2. The CDR3 consists of 13 residues. Germline values: CDR1 KGHDR, CDR2 SFDVKD. Here the CDR3 DNA reads TGTGCCACCAGTGGTGTGACTAGCTACAAGCAGTACTTC. This gives the protein CATSGVTSYKQYF.

V gene TRBV29-1 combines with J gene TRBJ2-7; unclear D gene. Trimming took off 4 bases at V and 6 bases at J, with 7 bases between the two ends. This CDR3 contains 10 residues. CDR1 is SQVTM, CDR2 ANQGSEA, per germline. The DNA of the CDR3 is TGCAGCGTTGGTGTCAGCGAGCAGTACTTC. The encoded protein is CSVGVSEQYF.

In this sample, this clonotype turned up a few times. The V call is TRBV27, the J call TRBJ1-5; D is possibly TRBD1 (5 bases). V was trimmed by 0 bases and J by 7 bases, leaving 13 bases between them. From germline, CDR1 is MNHEY and CDR2 SMNVEV (reference sequence). The CDR3 is made up of 15 amino acids. The CDR3 here is CASSLSPGIGQPQHF. CDR3 bases: TGTGCCAGCAGTTTATCGCCAGGGATCGGGCAGCCCCAGCATTTT.

In its sample, this clonotype was seen many times. This CDR3 reads CASGLMGQRYGYTF. The CDR3 bases are TGTGCTAGTGGTTTAATGGGACAGAGATATGGCTACACCTTC. This chain uses TRBV12-5 with TRBJ1-2; 7 bases agree with TRBD1. The germline CDR1 and CDR2 sequences are LGHNT and FRNRAP. V lost 3 bases and J lost 5; bases outside the gene matches: 6. The CDR3 consists of 14 residues.

The rearrangement joins TRBV24-1 to TRBJ2-1; TRBD1 aligns across 10 bases. CDR1 and CDR2 from the germline V gene are KGHDR and SFDVKD. The CDR3 has 14 amino acids. Trimming at V came to 5 bases and at J to 9 bases, leaving 6 bases not matched to a gene. In DNA, the CDR3 is TGTGCCACCAGTGTCGACAGGGGGCAGGCTGAGCAGTTCTTC. Protein sequence: CATSVDRGQAEQFF.

Many counts were recorded for this clonotype. The chain's CDR3 is CASSVGGGGIRNEQYF. The CDR3 DNA follows: TGTGCCAGCAGCGTAGGTGGCGGGGGGATAAGAAACGAGCAGTACTTC. The chain couples TRBV9 to TRBJ2-7; 8 bases align to TRBD2. This CDR3 has 16 amino acids. Germline loops: CDR1 SGDLS, CDR2 YYNGEE. V trimming: 0 bases; J trimming: 5 bases; junction bases outside the gene matches: 10.

J is TRBJ2-3 and V is TRBV3-1, with D tentatively TRBD2 (5 bases). V gave up 0 bases and J gave up 4 bases, with 8 bases separating them. CDR1 is LGHDT and CDR2 is YNNKEL in the germline V gene (reference sequence). The CDR3 is 14 amino acids. This chain's CDR3 is CASSQDTSSDTQYF. CDR3 nucleotide sequence: TGTGCCAGCAGCCAAGATACTAGTTCAGATACGCAGTATTTT.

This clonotype was seen at least ten times. The gene calls are TRBV30 and TRBJ1-1; no firm D call. The V gene lost 4 bases and the J gene lost 2 bases, with 8 bases spanning the gap. CDR1 is GTSNPN, CDR2 SVGIG, per germline (reference sequence). This CDR3 contains 12 residues. CDR3 bases: TGTGCCTGGACGGACGGAAACACTGAAGCTTTCTTT. Protein product: CAWTDGNTEAFF.

This clonotype was counted a single time. V is TRBV29-1 and J is TRBJ2-3; TRBD2 might be the D (6 bases). The CDR3 is made up of 15 amino acids. Germline V lookup: CDR1 SQVTM, CDR2 ANQGSEA. Trimming removed 4 bases from V and 0 bases from J, with 14 bases in between. CDR3 sequence: CSVGGTHTSTDTQYF. In nucleotides, the CDR3 is TGCAGCGTTGGGGGGACTCATACTAGCACAGATACGCAGTATTTT.

In this sample, this clonotype turned up many times. The J gene is TRBJ2-2, the V gene TRBV5-1; 7 nucleotides agree with TRBD1. CDR1 is SGHRS and CDR2 is YFSETQ in the germline V gene. This CDR3 is built from 14 residues. The J segment lost 1 base and the V segment lost 6 bases, leaving 3 bases of the junction unmatched. The chain's CDR3 is CASIGQENTGELFF. The DNA for the CDR3 is TGCGCCAGCATCGGACAGGAGAACACCGGGGAGCTGTTTTTT.

Points on this clonotype: Since a much larger clone is just one base distant, this may be a read error. The chain employs TRBV11-2 and TRBJ2-1; 8 bases line up with TRBD2. CDR3 length: 14 amino acids. Germline-derived CDR1 and CDR2 are SGHAT and FQNNGV. CDR3 in DNA: TGTACCAGCAGCCTGGGACTAGATTACAATGAGCAGTTCTTC. This codes for CTSSLGLDYNEQFF.

This clonotype was counted ten times or more. The CDR3 sequence: CASSWRTGGGANVLTF. In DNA, the CDR3 is TGTGCCAGCAGCTGGAGGACAGGTGGAGGGGCCAACGTCCTGACTTTC. This chain joins TRBV5-8 and TRBJ2-6, with 7 bases identical to TRBD1. V trimming: 3 bases; J trimming: 4 bases; junction bases outside the gene matches: 7. CDR1 SGHTS and CDR2 YDEGEE come from the germline V gene. The CDR3 extends over 16 amino acids.

This clonotype was observed a handful of times. This may stem from a read error, because a much larger clone lies one nucleotide away. The gene calls are TRBV5-7 and TRBJ2-7; 9 positions agree with TRBD1. TRBV5-7 is an ORF; its function is uncertain. The CDR3 extends over 15 amino acids. J gave up 4 bases and V 5 bases, and 10 bases lay outside the gene matches. CDR3 amino acids: CASRSDRGVVYEQYF. The DNA for the CDR3 is TGTGCCAGCAGGTCGGACAGGGGAGTTGTGTACGAGCAGTACTTC.

V gene TRBV7-2 combines with J gene TRBJ2-5, with no clear D. CDR3 length equals 12 residues. In germline, CDR1 is SGHTA, CDR2 FQGNSA. V was pared by 1 base and J by 5 bases, with 5 bases between. CDR3 DNA: TGTGCCAGCAGCTTAGGAATGGAGACCCAGTACTTC. It codes for CASSLGMETQYF.

This clonotype occurred many times. The genes are TRBV15 and TRBJ2-6, with 7 nucleotides matching TRBD1. V shed 9 bases, J shed 0 bases, and the junction held 5 bases outside the gene matches. The germline V gene has CDR1 LNHNV and CDR2 YYDKDF (reference sequence). The CDR3 spans 15 residues. Written as DNA, the CDR3 is TGTGCCACTCGGGACAGACCCTCTGGGGCCAACGTCCTGACTTTC. Residues: CATRDRPSGANVLTF.

The chain couples TRBV7-2 to TRBJ2-7; 9 bases match TRBD1. Germline CDR1 SGHTA, CDR2 FQGNSA. J was trimmed by 5 bases and V by 4 bases; bases with no gene match: 6. The CDR3 runs 14 residues. The CDR3 is CASSSRTGANEQYF. The CDR3 bases are TGTGCCAGCAGCTCCAGGACAGGGGCGAACGAGCAGTACTTC.

This clonotype has ten or more counts. The genes are TRBV7-9 and TRBJ2-7; tentatively, D is TRBD2 (6 bases). CDR1 SEHNR and CDR2 FQNEAQ come from the germline V gene (reference sequence). The ends were cut back, 2 bases at V and 4 bases at J, with 12 bases in the middle. This CDR3 spans 14 amino acids. The DNA of the CDR3 is TGTGCCAGCAGCTTACCGGGAGAGTGGTACGAGCAGTACTTC. This encodes CASSLPGEWYEQYF.

The table lists this clonotype with a few counts. This chain links TRBV19 with TRBJ1-5, with a possible D match to TRBD1 (6 bases). Per the germline V gene, CDR1 is LNHDA and CDR2 is SQIVND (reference sequence). The CDR3 sequence is 14 residues long. V lost 6 bases, J lost 7 bases, and 16 bases lay in between. CDR3 sequence reads: CASSPLTGQQPQHF. CDR3 DNA sequence: TGTGCCAGTAGCCCGCTAACAGGGCAACAGCCCCAGCATTTT. Together with reference TRBV19 and TRBJ1-5, the CDR3 gives the full variable domain: DGGITQSPKYLFRKEGQNVTLSCEQNLNHDAMYWYRQDPGQGLRLIYYSQIVNDFQKGDIAEGYSVSREKKESFPLTVTSAQKNPTAFYLCASSPLTGQQPQHFGDGTRLSIL.

The chain has TRBV7-6 and TRBJ2-7, with 10 bases aligning to TRBD2. V lost 0 bases, J lost 6 bases, and 8 bases stayed unmatched. The germline V gene has CDR1 SGHVS and CDR2 FNYEAQ. CDR3 length: 16 residues. The CDR3 nucleotides read TGTGCCAGCAGCTTAGCGGCTAGCGGGAGATGGGGCGAGCAGTACTTC. Its translation is CASSLAASGRWGEQYF.

The gene calls are TRBV20-1 and TRBJ2-7, with 9 positions matching TRBD1. V shed 6 bases and J 0 bases; nucleotides not matched to a gene: 9. In germline, CDR1 is DFQATT, CDR2 SNEGSKA (reference sequence). The CDR3 is 15 amino acids. Here the CDR3 DNA reads TGCAGTGCCCTTCCCGGGACAGGGAACTCCTACGAGCAGTACTTC. Its protein is CSALPGTGNSYEQYF.

The genes are TRBV29-1 and TRBJ2-7, with a possible D match to TRBD2 (6 bases). CDR3 length: 12 residues. Trimming removed 8 bases at V and 2 bases at J, with 13 bases between. Per germline, CDR1 SQVTM and CDR2 ANQGSEA. This CDR3 reads CSLAEGPYEQYF. CDR3 DNA: TGCAGCTTAGCGGAGGGACCCTACGAGCAGTACTTC.

The chain links TRBV19 to TRBJ2-1; D is uncertain. V lost 2 bases and J lost 6, with 2 bases in between. CDR1 is LNHDA, CDR2 SQIVND, per germline (reference sequence). The length of the CDR3 is 11 residues. CDR3 nucleotide sequence: TGTGCCAGTAGTATACCCAATGAGCAGTTCTTC. This encodes CASSIPNEQFF.

A few counts support this clonotype. This rearrangement joins TRBV25-1 to TRBJ2-5, with 10 bases fitting TRBD1. This CDR3 region has 15 residues. The V gene end was trimmed by 5 bases and the J gene end by 5 bases; junction bases not matched to a gene: 8. Germline V gives CDR1 MGHDK, CDR2 SYGVNS. CDR3 protein: CASSTGTGAFETQYF. The CDR3 coding sequence is TGTGCCAGCAGTACCGGGACAGGGGCTTTTGAGACCCAGTACTTC.

The chain couples TRBV30 to TRBJ1-3; D not resolved. Germline-derived CDR1 and CDR2 are GTSNPN and SVGIG (reference sequence). V was pared by 5 bases and J by 0 bases, with 8 bases between. The CDR3 contains 13 residues. The DNA of the CDR3 is TGTGCCTGGGGGCGGGGCTCTGGAAACACCATATATTTT. It translates to CAWGRGSGNTIYF.

This clonotype has a count of ten or more. The V and J genes are TRBV5-1 and TRBJ2-3; perhaps TRBD2 as D (6 bases). The CDR3 length is 18 residues. Trimming shortened V by 6 bases and J by 1 base, and 24 bases separated the two germline ends. The germline gives CDR1 SGHRS, CDR2 YFSETQ. As DNA, the CDR3 is TGCGCCAGCAATCCCAACCTGGGCGGGGCGAGCCGCACAGATACGCAGTATTTT. It specifies CASNPNLGGASRTDTQYF.

The chain links TRBV7-3 to TRBJ2-7; tentatively, D is TRBD1 (5 bases). Trimming left V 3 bases short and J 11 bases short, with 20 bases between. CDR3 length: 14 amino acids. Germline CDR1 is SGHTA and CDR2 is FQGTGA. The CDR3 sequence: CASSFSYTGPQEYF. The CDR3 DNA follows: TGTGCCAGCAGCTTCAGTTATACTGGTCCACAGGAGTACTTC.

This clonotype was detected ten times or more. The rearrangement joins TRBV5-1 to TRBJ1-3; 11 bases are a match to TRBD1. Germline V lookup: CDR1 SGHRS, CDR2 YFSETQ. The junction had 3 bases not matched to a gene; V was cut back by 4 bases and J by 3 bases. The CDR3 runs 15 residues. The CDR3 sequence: CASSGTGGDGNTIYF. The CDR3 DNA follows: TGCGCCAGCAGCGGGACAGGGGGTGATGGAAACACCATATATTTT.

This clonotype was observed at least ten times. The CDR3, as DNA: TGTGCCAGCAGCACCGAAGGGATAGCCTATAATTCACCCCTCCACTTT. It specifies CASSTEGIAYNSPLHF. V and J are TRBV7-6 and TRBJ1-6; D remains ambiguous. V dropped 5 bases and J dropped 2 bases, with 13 bases sitting between them. The CDR3 is 16 residues long. The germline gives CDR1 SGHVS, CDR2 FNYEAQ. Full variable domain (outside the CDR3, taken from reference TRBV7-6 and TRBJ1-6): GAGVSQSPRYKVTKRGQDVALRCDPISGHVSLYWYRQALGQGPEFLTYFNYEAQQDKSGLPNDRFSAERPEGSISTLTIQRTEQRDSAMYRCASSTEGIAYNSPLHFGNGTRLTVT.

This clonotype has ten or more counts. The chain has TRBV9 and TRBJ1-2, with D unclear. Between the trimmed V and J ends, which lost 0 bases and 8 bases, there was a span of 8 bases. This CDR3 is 12 amino acids long. Germline values: CDR1 SGDLS, CDR2 YYNGEE. The CDR3 loop is CASSVEIGGYTF. The CDR3 DNA is TGTGCCAGCAGCGTAGAGATAGGCGGCTACACCTTC.